This T cell receptor beta chain was identified in a study of blood T cell repertoires in COVID-19. Whole-study context: Donors in the United States, Italy and Spain gave samples during acute or convalescent COVID-19. PBMCs, B-cell-depleted T cells, or T cells were the source of the cDNA or gDNA that made up the material.

In the source study's methods: For nucleated cells, counts were estimated from reference gene primer amplification. TCRdb's table, derived via immunoSEQ multiplex PCR, lists solely in-frame clones and lacks some. That table furnishes V, J and clone size, whereas the DNA furnished D and trimming. The table lists about 670,000 clones, just under 90% of them singletons, with approximately 0.25% in the top ten. The material sequenced was peripheral blood. The TCR sequence derives from a woman under 30 with acute or convalescent COVID-19.

The CDR3: CASAGGNEQFF. CDR3 in DNA: TGTGCCAGCGCGGGAGGGAATGAGCAGTTCTTC. The rearrangement joins TRBV12-3 or TRBV12-4 to TRBJ2-1; 9 bases fit TRBD2. The V segment lost 8 bases and the J segment 7 bases; nucleotides outside the gene matches: 0. The CDR3 contains 11 residues.